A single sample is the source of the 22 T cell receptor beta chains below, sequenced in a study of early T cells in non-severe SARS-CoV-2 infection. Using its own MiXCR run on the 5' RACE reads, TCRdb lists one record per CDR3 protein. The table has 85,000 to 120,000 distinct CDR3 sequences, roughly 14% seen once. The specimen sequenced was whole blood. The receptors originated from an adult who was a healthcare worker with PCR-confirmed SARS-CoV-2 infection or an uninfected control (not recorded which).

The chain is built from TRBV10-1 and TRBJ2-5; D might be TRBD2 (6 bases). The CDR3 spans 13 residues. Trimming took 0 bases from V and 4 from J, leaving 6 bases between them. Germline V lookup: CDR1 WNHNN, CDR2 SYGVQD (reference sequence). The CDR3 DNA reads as TGCGCCAGCAGTGAGTCGCGGGGAGAGACCCAGTACTTC. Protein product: CASSESRGETQYF.

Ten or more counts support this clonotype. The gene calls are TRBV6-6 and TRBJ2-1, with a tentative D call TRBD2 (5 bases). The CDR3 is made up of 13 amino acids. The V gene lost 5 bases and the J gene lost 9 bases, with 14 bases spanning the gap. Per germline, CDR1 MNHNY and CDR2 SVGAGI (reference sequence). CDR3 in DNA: TGTGCCAGCAGTGACCAACTAGACACTGAGCAGTTCTTC. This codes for CASSDQLDTEQFF.

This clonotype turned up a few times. The CDR3: CASSLATANYGYTF. CDR3 bases: TGTGCCAGCAGTTTAGCTACAGCTAACTATGGCTACACCTTC. V gene TRBV28 combines with J gene TRBJ1-2; no definite D call. The germline V gene has CDR1 MDHEN and CDR2 SYDVKM. The V end was cut by 2 bases, the J end by 0 bases, with 7 bases between. The CDR3 runs 14 residues.

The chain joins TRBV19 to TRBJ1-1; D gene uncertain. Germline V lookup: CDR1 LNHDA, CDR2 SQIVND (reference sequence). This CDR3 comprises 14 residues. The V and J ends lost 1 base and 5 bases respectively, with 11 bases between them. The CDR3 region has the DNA TGTGCCAGTAGTATAGGCCTAGCGGGGACTGAAGCTTTCTTT. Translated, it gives CASSIGLAGTEAFF.

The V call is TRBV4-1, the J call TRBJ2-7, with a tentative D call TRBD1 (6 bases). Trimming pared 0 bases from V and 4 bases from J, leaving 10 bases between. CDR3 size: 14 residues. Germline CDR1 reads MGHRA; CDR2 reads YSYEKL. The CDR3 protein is CASSQDPGEYEQYF. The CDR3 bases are TGCGCCAGCAGCCAAGATCCAGGGGAGTACGAGCAGTACTTC.

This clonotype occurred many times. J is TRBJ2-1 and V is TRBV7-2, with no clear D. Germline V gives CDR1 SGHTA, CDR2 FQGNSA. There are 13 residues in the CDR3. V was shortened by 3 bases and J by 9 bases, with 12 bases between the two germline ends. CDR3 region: CASSFEELGEQFF. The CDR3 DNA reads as TGTGCCAGCAGCTTTGAAGAGCTTGGTGAGCAGTTCTTC.

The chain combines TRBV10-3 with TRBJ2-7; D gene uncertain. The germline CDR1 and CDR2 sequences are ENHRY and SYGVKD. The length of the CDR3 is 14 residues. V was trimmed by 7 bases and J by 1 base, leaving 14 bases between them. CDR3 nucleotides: TGTGCCATCAATATGGACGGTCCATCCTACGAGCAGTACTTC. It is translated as CAINMDGPSYEQYF.

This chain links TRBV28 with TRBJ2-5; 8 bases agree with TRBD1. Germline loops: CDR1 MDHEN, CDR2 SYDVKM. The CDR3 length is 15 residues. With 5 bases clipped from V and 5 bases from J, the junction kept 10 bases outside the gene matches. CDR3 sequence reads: CASSDTGTGLETQYF. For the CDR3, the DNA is TGTGCCAGCAGTGACACAGGGACAGGCCTCGAGACCCAGTACTTC. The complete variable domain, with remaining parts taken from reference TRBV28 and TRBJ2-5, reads DVKVTQSSRYLVKRTGEKVFLECVQDMDHENMFWYRQDPGLGLRLIYFSYDVKMKEKGDIPEGYSVSREKKERFSLILESASTNQTSMYLCASSDTGTGLETQYFGPGTRLLVL.

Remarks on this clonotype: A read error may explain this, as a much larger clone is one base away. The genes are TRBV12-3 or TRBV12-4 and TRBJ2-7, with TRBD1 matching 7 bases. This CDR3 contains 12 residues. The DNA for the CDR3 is TGTGCCAACAGTTTTGGGACAGCCGAGCAGTACTTC. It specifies CANSFGTAEQYF.

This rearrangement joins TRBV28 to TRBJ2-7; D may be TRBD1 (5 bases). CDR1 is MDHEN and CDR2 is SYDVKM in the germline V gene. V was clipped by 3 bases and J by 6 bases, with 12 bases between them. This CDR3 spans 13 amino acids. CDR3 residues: CASSFSGFGEQYF. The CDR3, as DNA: TGTGCCAGCAGTTTTTCAGGGTTTGGCGAGCAGTACTTC. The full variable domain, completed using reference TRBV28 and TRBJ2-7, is DVKVTQSSRYLVKRTGEKVFLECVQDMDHENMFWYRQDPGLGLRLIYFSYDVKMKEKGDIPEGYSVSREKKERFSLILESASTNQTSMYLCASSFSGFGEQYFGPGTRLTVT.

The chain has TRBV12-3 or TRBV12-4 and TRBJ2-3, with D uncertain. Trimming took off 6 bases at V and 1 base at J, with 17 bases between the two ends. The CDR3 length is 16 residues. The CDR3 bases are TGTGCCAGCAGCGGTTGGTTTGGGAAAGGCACAGATACGCAGTATTTT. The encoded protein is CASSGWFGKGTDTQYF.

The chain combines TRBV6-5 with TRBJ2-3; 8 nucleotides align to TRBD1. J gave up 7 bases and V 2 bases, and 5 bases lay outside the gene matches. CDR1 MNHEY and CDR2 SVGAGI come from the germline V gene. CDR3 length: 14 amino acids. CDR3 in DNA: TGTGCCAGCAGTTACGGCGGACAGGGCAATACGCAGTATTTT. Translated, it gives CASSYGGQGNTQYF.

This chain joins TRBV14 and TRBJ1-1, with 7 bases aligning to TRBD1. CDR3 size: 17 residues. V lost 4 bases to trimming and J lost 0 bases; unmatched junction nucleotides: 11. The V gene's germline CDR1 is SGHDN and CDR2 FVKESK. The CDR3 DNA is TGTGCCAGCAGCCTGGCGACAGGGAGTTACATGAACACTGAAGCTTTCTTT. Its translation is CASSLATGSYMNTEAFF.

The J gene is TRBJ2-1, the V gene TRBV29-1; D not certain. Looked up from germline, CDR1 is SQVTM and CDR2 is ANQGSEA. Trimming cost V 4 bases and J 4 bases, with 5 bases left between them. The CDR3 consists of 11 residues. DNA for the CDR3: TGCAGCGTTGCAGAATACAATGAGCAGTTCTTC. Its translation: CSVAEYNEQFF.

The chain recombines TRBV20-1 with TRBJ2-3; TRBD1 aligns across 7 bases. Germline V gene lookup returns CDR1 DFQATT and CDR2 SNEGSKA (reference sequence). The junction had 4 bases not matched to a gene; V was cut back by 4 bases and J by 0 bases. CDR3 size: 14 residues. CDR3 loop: CSATGGHSTDTQYF. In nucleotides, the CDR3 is TGCAGTGCTACAGGGGGTCATAGCACAGATACGCAGTATTTT.

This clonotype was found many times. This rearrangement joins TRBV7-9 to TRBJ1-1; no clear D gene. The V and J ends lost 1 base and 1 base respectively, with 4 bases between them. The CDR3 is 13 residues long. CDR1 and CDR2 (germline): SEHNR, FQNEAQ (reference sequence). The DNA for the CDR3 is TGTGCCAGCAGCTTAGAAGCGAACACTGAAGCTTTCTTT. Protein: CASSLEANTEAFF.

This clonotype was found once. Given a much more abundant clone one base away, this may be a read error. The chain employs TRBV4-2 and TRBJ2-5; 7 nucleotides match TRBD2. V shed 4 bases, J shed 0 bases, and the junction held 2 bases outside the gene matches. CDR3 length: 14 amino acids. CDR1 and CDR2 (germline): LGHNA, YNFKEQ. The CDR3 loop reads CASSLGTNQETQYF. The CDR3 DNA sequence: TGTGCCAGCAGCCTAGGGACTAACCAAGAGACCCAGTACTTC.

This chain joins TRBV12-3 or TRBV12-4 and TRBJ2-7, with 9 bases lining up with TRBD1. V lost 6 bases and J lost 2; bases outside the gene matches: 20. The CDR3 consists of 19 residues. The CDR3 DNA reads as TGTGCCAGCAGCTCCGCGGGGACAGGGAGGCGAAAACTAACCTACGAGCAGTACTTC. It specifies CASSSAGTGRRKLTYEQYF.

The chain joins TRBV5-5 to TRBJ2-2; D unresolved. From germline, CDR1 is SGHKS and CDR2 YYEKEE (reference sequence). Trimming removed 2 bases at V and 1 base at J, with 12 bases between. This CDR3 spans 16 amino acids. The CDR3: CASSLLNTRNTGELFF. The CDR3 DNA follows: TGTGCCAGCAGCTTACTTAATACAAGGAACACCGGGGAGCTGTTTTTT.

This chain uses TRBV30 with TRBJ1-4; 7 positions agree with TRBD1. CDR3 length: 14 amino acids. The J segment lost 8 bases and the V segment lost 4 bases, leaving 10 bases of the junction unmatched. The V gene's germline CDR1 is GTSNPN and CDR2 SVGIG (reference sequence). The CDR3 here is CAWTGLTGREKLFF. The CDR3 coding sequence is TGTGCCTGGACTGGGTTGACAGGGCGGGAAAAACTGTTTTTT.

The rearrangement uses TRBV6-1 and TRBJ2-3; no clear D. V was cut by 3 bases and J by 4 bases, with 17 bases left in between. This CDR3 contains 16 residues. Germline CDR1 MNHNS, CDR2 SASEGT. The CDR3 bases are TGTGCCAGCAGTGATTCCAGGTTCCGTGAATCAGATACGCAGTATTTT. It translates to CASSDSRFRESDTQYF.

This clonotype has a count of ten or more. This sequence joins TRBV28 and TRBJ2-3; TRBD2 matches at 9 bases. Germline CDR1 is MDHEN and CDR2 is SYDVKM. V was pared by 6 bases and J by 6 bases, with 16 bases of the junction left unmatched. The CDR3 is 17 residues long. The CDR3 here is CASRWLAPSGINDTQYF. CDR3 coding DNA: TGTGCCAGCAGGTGGTTGGCGCCTAGCGGGATCAATGATACGCAGTATTTT.